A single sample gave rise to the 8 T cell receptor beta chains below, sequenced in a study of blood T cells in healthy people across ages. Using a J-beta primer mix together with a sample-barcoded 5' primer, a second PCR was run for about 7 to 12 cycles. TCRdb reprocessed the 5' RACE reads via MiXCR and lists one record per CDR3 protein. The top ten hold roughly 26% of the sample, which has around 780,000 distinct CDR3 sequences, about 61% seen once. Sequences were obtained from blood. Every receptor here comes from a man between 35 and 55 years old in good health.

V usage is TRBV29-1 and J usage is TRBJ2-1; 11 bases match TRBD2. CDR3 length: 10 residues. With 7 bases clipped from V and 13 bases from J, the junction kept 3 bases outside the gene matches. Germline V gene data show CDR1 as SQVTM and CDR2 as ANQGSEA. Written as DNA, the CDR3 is TGCAGCGCGACTAGCGGGACCCAGTTCTTC. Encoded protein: CSATSGTQFF.

The CDR3 here is CASSPNSGRARLAKNIQYF. The CDR3 DNA follows: TGTGCCAGCAGCCCTAACAGCGGGAGGGCCCGTCTAGCCAAAAACATTCAGTACTTC. This rearrangement joins TRBV7-2 to TRBJ2-4; 10 bases fit TRBD2. CDR1 is SGHTA, CDR2 FQGNSA, per germline. V trimming: 5 bases; J trimming: 0 bases; junction bases outside the gene matches: 13. The CDR3 contains 19 residues.

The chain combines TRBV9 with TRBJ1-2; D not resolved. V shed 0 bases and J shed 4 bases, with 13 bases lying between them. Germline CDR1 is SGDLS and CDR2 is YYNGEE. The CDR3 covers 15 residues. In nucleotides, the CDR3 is TGTGCCAGCAGCGTAGGAGTTAGACTGGGCTATGGCTACACCTTC. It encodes CASSVGVRLGYGYTF.

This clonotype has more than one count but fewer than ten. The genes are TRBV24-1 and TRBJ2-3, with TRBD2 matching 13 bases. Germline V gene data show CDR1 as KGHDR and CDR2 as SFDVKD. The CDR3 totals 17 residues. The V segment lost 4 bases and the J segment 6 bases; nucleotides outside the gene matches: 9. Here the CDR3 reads CATSDPLWTSGGDTQYF. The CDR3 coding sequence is TGTGCCACCAGTGACCCTCTCTGGACTAGCGGGGGTGATACGCAGTATTTT.

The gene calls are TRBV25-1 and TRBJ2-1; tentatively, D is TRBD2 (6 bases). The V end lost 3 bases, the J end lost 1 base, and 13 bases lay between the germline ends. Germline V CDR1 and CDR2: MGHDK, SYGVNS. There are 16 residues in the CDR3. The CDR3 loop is CASSDLSGTSYNEQFF. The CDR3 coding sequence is TGTGCCAGCAGTGATTTAAGTGGGACTTCCTACAATGAGCAGTTCTTC.

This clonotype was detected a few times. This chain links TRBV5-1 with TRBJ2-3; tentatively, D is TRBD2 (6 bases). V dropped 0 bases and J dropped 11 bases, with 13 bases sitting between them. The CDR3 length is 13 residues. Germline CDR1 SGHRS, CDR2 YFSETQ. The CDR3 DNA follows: TGCGCCAGCAGCTTGGGACGGACGGGGGAGCAGTATTTT. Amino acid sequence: CASSLGRTGEQYF.

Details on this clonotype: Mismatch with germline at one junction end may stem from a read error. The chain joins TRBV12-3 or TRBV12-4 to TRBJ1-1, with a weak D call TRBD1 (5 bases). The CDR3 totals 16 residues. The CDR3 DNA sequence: TGTGCCGGCAGCTCTCGGACACCCAGATTGAACACTGAAGCTTTCTTT. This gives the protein CAGSSRTPRLNTEAFF.

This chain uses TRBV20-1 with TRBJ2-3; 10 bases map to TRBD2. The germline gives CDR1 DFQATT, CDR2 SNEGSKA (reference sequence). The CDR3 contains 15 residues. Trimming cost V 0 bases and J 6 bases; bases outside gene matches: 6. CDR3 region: CSARDRAGGRDTQYF. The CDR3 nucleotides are TGCAGTGCTAGAGATAGAGCGGGGGGGCGGGATACGCAGTATTTT.